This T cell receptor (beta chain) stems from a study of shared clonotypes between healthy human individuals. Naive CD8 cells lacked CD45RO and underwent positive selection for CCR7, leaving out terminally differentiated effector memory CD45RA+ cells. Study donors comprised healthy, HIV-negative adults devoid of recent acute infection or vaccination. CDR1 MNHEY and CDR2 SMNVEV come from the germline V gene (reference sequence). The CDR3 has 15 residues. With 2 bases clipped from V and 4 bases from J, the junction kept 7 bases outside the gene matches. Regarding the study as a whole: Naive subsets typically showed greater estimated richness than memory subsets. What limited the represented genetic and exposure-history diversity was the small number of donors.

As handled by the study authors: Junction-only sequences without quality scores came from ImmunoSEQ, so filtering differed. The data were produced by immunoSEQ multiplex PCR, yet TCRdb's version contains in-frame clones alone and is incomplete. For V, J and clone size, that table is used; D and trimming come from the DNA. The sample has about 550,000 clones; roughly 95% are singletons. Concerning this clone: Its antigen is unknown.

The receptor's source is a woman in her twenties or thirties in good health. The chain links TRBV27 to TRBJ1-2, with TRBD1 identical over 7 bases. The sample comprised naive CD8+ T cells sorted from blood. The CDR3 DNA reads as TGTGCCAGCAGTTTAAGCCAGGGGGAAACCTATGGCTACACCTTC. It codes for CASSLSQGETYGYTF.